This T cell receptor (beta chain) derives from a study of T cells after yellow fever vaccination. Points from the study as a whole: Though it reached lower strength, the secondary response hit its peak faster, day 5 versus 15.

A remark on this clonotype: Its antigen is not identified.

The CDR3 totals 11 residues. Trimming cost V 4 bases and J 8 bases, with 9 bases left between them. The germline V gene encodes CDR1 SQVTM and CDR2 ANQGSEA. TCRdb reprocessed the 5' RACE reads via MiXCR and lists one record per CDR3 protein. Altogether approximately 350,000 distinct CDR3 sequences are present, roughly 12% being singletons, with the ten largest covering 18%. The chain carries TRBV29-1 and TRBJ2-1; D remains ambiguous. The sequencing used PBMCs, collected on the day of the first yellow fever vaccination. The sequence was obtained from a man aged 18 to 30 who received the YFV17D yellow fever vaccine. The CDR3: CSVAPSYEQFF. As DNA, the CDR3 is TGCAGCGTTGCCCCGTCTTATGAGCAGTTCTTC.